Reported below is one TCR beta chain. This sample is drawn from a study of blood T cell repertoires in COVID-19. The wider study: Material from acute and convalescent COVID-19 was sourced from the United States, Italy and Spain.

Under the authors' procedure: Using reference gene primer amplification, nucleated cell counts were estimated. The method was immunoSEQ multiplex PCR; TCRdb's version includes in-frame clones alone and lacks a portion of them. V, J and clone size were drawn from that table, and D and trimming were deduced from the DNA. The repertoire holds roughly 300,000 clones, with around 87% as singletons. The CDR3 consists of 14 residues. The germline gives CDR1 DFQATT, CDR2 SNEGSKA (reference sequence). Trimming left V 3 bases short and J 6 bases short, with 15 bases between. V usage is TRBV20-1 and J usage is TRBJ1-5, with D perhaps matching TRBD1 (6 bases). Sample: peripheral blood. This receptor was taken from a woman aged 45-60 years who had recovered from COVID-19. The CDR3 loop is CSASKQGAPQPQHF. CDR3 coding DNA: TGCAGTGCTAGTAAACAGGGTGCGCCTCAGCCCCAGCATTTT.